The rows below give T cell receptor beta chains drawn from one sample of a study of cytomegalovirus exposure and HLA in healthy donors. Repertoires were generated with immunoSEQ multiplex PCR, while TCRdb's copy carries only in-frame clones and drops some. Of 200,000 to 300,000 clones in the sample, 90% were seen once. Sequenced material: PBMCs. The origin of the receptors is a woman in her twenties or thirties in good health and CMV-seronegative. Each CDR3 is given with its conserved first and last residue. A D gene is named only where the DNA matches it firmly. Some rows have no size entry. The others give once, few or many, or a class for an expanded clone.

>TRBD1|16|TRBJ2-3|-|TRBV7-2
CASRPDTGVSTDTQYF
TGTGCCAGCCGCCCCGACACAGGGGTGAGCACAGATACGCAGTATTTT
>-|14|TRBJ2-7|once|TRBV5-6
CASSTGAGWYEQYF
TGTGCCAGCAGCACGGGGGCAGGGTGGTACGAGCAGTACTTC
>-|15|TRBJ2-2|-|TRBV28
CASSFPLQGTGELFF
TGTGCCAGCAGTTTCCCTCTCCAGGGCACCGGGGAGCTGTTTTTT
>TRBD2|17|TRBJ2-2|-|TRBV18
CASSPLGTSGTGGELFF
TGTGCCAGCTCACCGCTAGGGACTAGCGGGACCGGCGGGGAGCTGTTTTTT
>TRBD2|16|TRBJ2-3|-|TRBV7-2
CASSLGGGRGTDTQYF
TGTGCCAGCAGCTTAGGGGGCGGGAGGGGCACAGATACGCAGTATTTT
>-|12|TRBJ2-7|-|TRBV11-3
CASSFGGYEQYF
TGTGCCAGCAGCTTCGGGGGTTACGAGCAGTACTTC
>-|15|TRBJ1-2|-|TRBV28
CASSEQGRTNYGYTF
TGTGCCAGCAGTGAGCAGGGACGCACTAACTATGGCTACACCTTC
>-|15|TRBJ1-4|-|TRBV7-2
CASSSAGATNEKLFF
TGTGCCAGCAGCTCCGCAGGGGCAACTAATGAAAAACTGTTTTTT
>TRBD1|15|TRBJ1-5|few|TRBV28
CASSQGGTGGQPQHF
TGTGCCAGCAGCCAGGGAGGGACAGGGGGACAGCCCCAGCATTTT
>-|11|TRBJ2-7|-|TRBV5-1
CASRSDYEQYF
TGCGCCAGCAGGAGTGACTACGAGCAGTACTTC
>TRBD1|16|TRBJ2-7|-|TRBV13
CASSLGGPGGSYEQYF
TGTGCCAGCAGCTTAGGGGGGCCAGGGGGCTCCTACGAGCAGTACTTC
>-|15|TRBJ2-2|-|TRBV5-6
CASSATGLNTGELFF
TGTGCCAGCAGCGCGACAGGTTTGAACACCGGGGAGCTGTTTTTT
>TRBD1|15|TRBJ2-7|-|TRBV27
CASSHPGTGGHEQYF
TGTGCCAGCAGTCACCCCGGGACAGGGGGGCACGAGCAGTACTTC
>-|17|TRBJ2-1|once|TRBV5-1
CASSLVWAGQINNEQFF
TGCGCCAGCAGCTTGGTGTGGGCAGGACAGATAAACAATGAGCAGTTCTTC
>TRBD1|15|TRBJ1-5|-|TRBV28
CASSYGTGFYQPQHF
TGTGCCAGCAGTTACGGGACAGGCTTTTATCAGCCCCAGCATTTT
>TRBD2|16|TRBJ2-3|-|TRBV27
CASSLWGGSGTDTQYF
TGTGCCAGCAGTTTATGGGGCGGGAGTGGCACAGATACGCAGTATTTT
>TRBD1|15|TRBJ2-5|-|TRBV5-1
CASSLEGQPQETQYF
TGCGCCAGCAGCTTGGAGGGACAGCCCCAAGAGACCCAGTACTTC
>-|11|TRBJ2-1|few|TRBV19
CASSNHNEQFF
TGTGCCAGTAGTAACCACAATGAGCAGTTCTTC
>-|14|TRBJ2-1|-|TRBV4-1
CASSQDPGGGGQFF
TGCGCCAGCAGCCAAGATCCGGGGGGCGGGGGGCAGTTCTTC
>-|10|TRBJ2-5|-|TRBV29-1
CSVREETQYF
TGCAGCGTCAGGGAAGAGACCCAGTACTTC
>-|14|TRBJ2-7|-|TRBV13
CASSLPGVVYEQYF
TGTGCCAGCAGCTTACCAGGGGTGGTTTACGAGCAGTACTTC
>-|13|TRBJ2-7|-|TRBV11-3
CASSLDNSYEQYF
TGTGCCAGCAGCTTAGACAACTCCTACGAGCAGTACTTC
>TRBD1|14|TRBJ1-5|few|TRBV19
CASSQQGANQPQHF
TGTGCCAGTAGTCAACAGGGGGCAAATCAGCCCCAGCATTTT
>-|11|TRBJ1-1|-|TRBV5-6
CASSFLTEAFF
TGTGCCAGCAGCTTTCTGACTGAAGCTTTCTTT
>TRBD1|16|TRBJ2-5|once|TRBV5-1
CASSLVSGTGDETQYF
TGCGCCAGCAGCTTGGTCTCCGGGACAGGGGACGAGACCCAGTACTTC
>-|17|TRBJ1-2|-|TRBV9
CASSVGARGNRLYGYTF
TGTGCCAGCAGCGTAGGGGCTCGGGGCAATCGACTCTATGGCTACACCTTC
>-|12|TRBJ2-5|-|TRBV29-1
CSAAPSQETQYF
TGCAGCGCTGCGCCCTCTCAAGAGACCCAGTACTTC
>-|12|TRBJ1-2|-|TRBV29-1
CSVPPQGIGYTF
TGCAGCGTCCCTCCACAGGGTATTGGCTACACCTTC
>-|17|TRBJ2-5|once|TRBV19
CASTYLHGDGGQETQYF
TGTGCCAGTACCTACCTACATGGGGATGGGGGCCAAGAGACCCAGTACTTC
>-|13|TRBJ2-7|few|TRBV5-4
CASSYKTAYEQYF
TGTGCCAGCAGCTACAAGACAGCCTACGAGCAGTACTTC
>-|15|TRBJ1-5|-|TRBV7-2
CASSLEGGRGQPQHF
TGTGCCAGCAGCTTGGAGGGCGGAAGGGGTCAGCCCCAGCATTTT
>-|14|TRBJ2-7|few|TRBV5-4
CASSFDSSSYEQYF
TGTGCCAGCAGCTTTGACAGCAGCTCCTACGAGCAGTACTTC